The 23 T cell receptor beta chains below were found in one sample sequenced in a study of beta chain features in type 1 diabetes. These receptors are not linked to any known antigen. All of the isolated RNA was reverse transcribed, so expressed TCRB transcripts were sequenced. Sequencing used immunoSEQ multiplex PCR; TCRdb keeps in-frame clones, though not all of them. The sample includes 250,000 to 300,000 clones, 20% to 25% of them seen just once. General study points: Across all four CD4+ subsets, people with type 1 diabetes showed modestly shorter TCRB CDR3s.

Sequencing was done on a sample of naive CD4+ T cells from blood. Receptor source: a woman in her twenties or thirties with type 1 diabetes.

This clone was detected once. The CDR3 here is CAWNSGRASYEQYF. The CDR3 region has the DNA TGTGCCTGGAATAGCGGGAGGGCGTCGTACGAGCAGTACTTC. V usage is TRBV30 and J usage is TRBJ2-7; 11 bases are shared with TRBD2. The germline gives CDR1 GTSNPN, CDR2 SVGIG (reference sequence). This CDR3 contains 14 residues. Trimming cost V 4 bases and J 4 bases; bases outside gene matches: 6.

The genes are TRBV2 and TRBJ1-5; D unresolved. Between the trimmed V and J ends, which lost 6 bases and 9 bases, there was a span of 9 bases. The CDR3 has 11 amino acids. Germline CDR1 reads SNHLY; CDR2 reads FYNNEI. The CDR3 bases are TGTGCCAGCAGACACCCGGGGCCCCAGCATTTT. As protein: CASRHPGPQHF. Full variable domain (missing parts from reference TRBV2 and TRBJ1-5): EPEVTQTPSHQVTQMGQEVILRCVPISNHLYFYWYRQILGQKVEFLVSFYNNEISEKSEIFDDQFSVERPDGSNFTLKIRSTKLEDSAMYFCASRHPGPQHFGDGTRLSIL.

This chain connects TRBV27 to TRBJ2-7; 9 bases are a match to TRBD2. Trimming at V came to 11 bases and at J to 3 bases, leaving 8 bases not matched to a gene. The CDR3 loop spans 13 amino acids. In germline, CDR1 is MNHEY, CDR2 SMNVEV (reference sequence). CDR3 amino acids: CAVRGGRYYEQYF. The CDR3 region has the DNA TGTGCCGTGCGGGGGGGCCGCTACTACGAGCAGTACTTC.

This clone was counted a few times. One end of the junction is discordant with germline, which a read error may explain. This chain joins TRBV18 and TRBJ2-5; 8 nucleotides align to TRBD1. Germline CDR1 is KGHSH and CDR2 is LQKENI. There are 13 residues in the CDR3. The CDR3 DNA reads as TGTGCCAGCTCTCCACAGGGGGAAGAGACCCAGTACTTC. Translating it yields CASSPQGEETQYF. Combining the CDR3 with reference TRBV18 and TRBJ2-5 gives the whole variable domain NAGVMQNPRHLVRRRGQEARLRCSPMKGHSHVYWYRQLPEEGLKFMVYLQKENIIDESGMPKERFSAEFPKEGPSILRIQQVVRGDSAAYFCASSPQGEETQYFGPGTRLLVL.

This rearrangement joins TRBV4-1 to TRBJ2-5; D is possibly TRBD2 (6 bases). This CDR3 spans 17 amino acids. Germline V lookup: CDR1 MGHRA, CDR2 YSYEKL. Trimming left V 1 base short and J 0 bases short, with 15 bases between. The CDR3 region is CASSQGSGGGYQETQYF. CDR3 in DNA: TGCGCCAGCAGCCAAGGAAGTGGAGGAGGGTACCAAGAGACCCAGTACTTC.

The chain uses TRBV28 and TRBJ2-5; TRBD1 matches 9 bases. The CDR3 sequence is 19 residues long. V lost 3 bases to trimming and J lost 3 bases; unmatched junction nucleotides: 17. CDR1 is MDHEN, CDR2 SYDVKM, per germline. DNA for the CDR3: TGTGCCAGCAGTTTGGGCGTTCGGCCGGGGAGACAGGGGGAAGAGACCCAGTACTTC. This sequence encodes CASSLGVRPGRQGEETQYF.

The CDR3 sequence: CSVEGEGGEKLFF. CDR3 DNA: TGCAGCGTTGAAGGGGAGGGGGGAGAAAAACTGTTTTTT. The rearrangement joins TRBV29-1 to TRBJ1-4; maybe TRBD1 (6 bases). Germline-derived CDR1 and CDR2 are SQVTM and ANQGSEA. CDR3 length: 13 amino acids. V lost 1 base and J 8 bases, leaving 11 bases between the germline ends.

J is TRBJ2-2 and V is TRBV5-6, with 7 bases aligning to TRBD2. This CDR3 comprises 16 residues. The germline CDR1 and CDR2 sequences are SGHDT and YYEEEE. Trimming cost V 3 bases and J 6 bases; bases outside gene matches: 11. The CDR3 reads CASSWAGDYGAGELFF. The CDR3 DNA sequence: TGTGCCAGCAGCTGGGCGGGGGACTATGGGGCCGGGGAGCTGTTTTTT.

This chain connects TRBV7-3 to TRBJ2-2; 7 bases match TRBD2. CDR3 length equals 15 residues. CDR1 and CDR2 (germline): SGHTA, FQGTGA. Trimming removed 2 bases from V and 2 bases from J; junction bases left unmatched: 2. CDR3 sequence: CASSLRGGNTGELFF. CDR3 DNA sequence: TGTGCCAGCAGCTTACGCGGGGGAAACACCGGGGAGCTGTTTTTT.

This clone appeared a few times. This rearrangement joins TRBV6-5 to TRBJ2-7; 12 bases map to TRBD2. The CDR3 runs 13 residues. The V gene's germline CDR1 is MNHEY and CDR2 SVGAGI. Trimming cost V 6 bases and J 7 bases; bases outside gene matches: 4. The CDR3 loop reads CASSLLAGGEQYF. In nucleotides, the CDR3 is TGTGCCAGCAGCCTACTAGCGGGAGGAGAGCAGTACTTC.

This clone showed up just a few times. The rearrangement uses TRBV5-1 and TRBJ2-1; 11 bases align to TRBD2. This CDR3 region has 15 residues. Germline assignment: CDR1 SGHRS and CDR2 YFSETQ. V was clipped by 4 bases and J by 3 bases; unmatched bases: 3. CDR3 residues: CASSTGLADYNEQFF. Here the CDR3 DNA reads TGCGCCAGCAGCACGGGACTAGCGGACTACAATGAGCAGTTCTTC.

V usage is TRBV13 and J usage is TRBJ2-1; D is undetermined. The V gene's germline CDR1 is PRHDT and CDR2 FYEKMQ (reference sequence). CDR3 length: 13 residues. Trimming shortened V by 5 bases and J by 4 bases, and 9 bases separated the two germline ends. CDR3 residues: CASSPPSYNEQFF. CDR3 nucleotides: TGTGCCAGCAGCCCCCCGTCGTACAATGAGCAGTTCTTC. Based on the CDR3 plus reference TRBV13 and TRBJ2-1, the full variable domain is AAGVIQSPRHLIKEKRETATLKCYPIPRHDTVYWYQQGPGQDPQFLISFYEKMQSDKGSIPDRFSAQQFSDYHSELNMSSLELGDSALYFCASSPPSYNEQFFGPGTRLTVL.

This clone has just a few counts. V and J are TRBV9 and TRBJ2-1, with a weak D call TRBD2 (5 bases). This CDR3 spans 13 amino acids. Germline CDR1 SGDLS, CDR2 YYNGEE. V lost 8 bases to trimming and J lost 1 base, with 10 bases between them. Here the CDR3 reads CASGGLSYNEQFF. In DNA form, the CDR3 reads TGTGCCAGTGGAGGTCTTTCCTACAATGAGCAGTTCTTC.

This clone turned up a few times. This chain links TRBV15 with TRBJ2-1; D is undetermined. The germline V gene encodes CDR1 LNHNV and CDR2 YYDKDF (reference sequence). With 0 bases removed from V and 5 bases from J, the gap between germline ends came to 8 bases. The CDR3 is 14 residues long. The CDR3 protein is CATSRESRNNEQFF. The CDR3 DNA follows: TGTGCCACCAGCAGAGAATCCAGAAACAATGAGCAGTTCTTC. The whole variable domain, filled in from reference TRBV15 and TRBJ2-1, reads DAMVIQNPRYQVTQFGKPVTLSCSQTLNHNVMYWYQQKSSQAPKLLFHYYDKDFNNEADTPDNFQSRRPNTSFCFLDIRSPGLGDTAMYLCATSRESRNNEQFFGPGTRLTVL.

The rearrangement uses TRBV18 and TRBJ1-5; unclear D gene. This CDR3 spans 14 amino acids. V was shortened by 3 bases and J by 4 bases, with 10 bases between the two germline ends. Germline CDR1 reads KGHSH; CDR2 reads LQKENI. The CDR3 nucleotides read TGTGCCAGCTCACCCGGAGAAACTAATCAGCCCCAGCATTTT. It translates to CASSPGETNQPQHF.

V gene TRBV6-6 combines with J gene TRBJ2-3, with TRBD1 matching 9 bases. J gave up 2 bases and V 2 bases, and 2 bases lay outside the gene matches. CDR1 is MNHNY, CDR2 SVGAGI, per germline (reference sequence). The CDR3 is 15 residues long. Here the CDR3 DNA reads TGTGCCAGCAGTTACGGGACAGGGTACACAGATACGCAGTATTTT. Its protein is CASSYGTGYTDTQYF.

The chain joins TRBV30 to TRBJ2-7; TRBD1 might be the D (5 bases). The V gene lost 4 bases and the J gene lost 6 bases, with 13 bases spanning the gap. CDR3 length: 12 residues. Germline V lookup: CDR1 GTSNPN, CDR2 SVGIG (reference sequence). CDR3 DNA sequence: TGTGCCTGGACTCGTGGGGCCGGCGAGCAGTACTTC. Translated: CAWTRGAGEQYF.

The genes are TRBV5-1 and TRBJ2-2; 7 bases line up with TRBD2. Germline-derived CDR1 and CDR2 are SGHRS and YFSETQ. The CDR3 length is 16 residues. Trimming at V came to 1 base and at J to 4 bases, leaving 7 bases not matched to a gene. The CDR3 sequence: CASSLKWRERTGELFF. In nucleotides, the CDR3 is TGCGCCAGCAGCTTGAAGTGGCGGGAGCGCACCGGGGAGCTGTTTTTT.

The chain employs TRBV7-9 and TRBJ1-2, with 8 bases lining up with TRBD1. Per the germline V gene, CDR1 is SEHNR and CDR2 is FQNEAQ (reference sequence). CDR3 length: 12 residues. J gave up 8 bases and V 4 bases, and 3 bases lay outside the gene matches. The CDR3 loop is CASSSGQGGYTF. In DNA, the CDR3 is TGTGCCAGCAGCTCAGGACAGGGCGGCTACACCTTC. The full variable domain, its missing parts supplied by reference TRBV7-9 and TRBJ1-2, is DTGVSQNPRHKITKRGQNVTFRCDPISEHNRLYWYRQTLGQGPEFLTYFQNEAQLEKSRLLSDRFSAERPKGSFSTLEIQRTEQGDSAMYLCASSSGQGGYTFGSGTRLTVV.

The CDR3 is CASSLSGNEQFF. CDR3 nucleotides: TGTGCCAGCAGCTTAAGCGGTAATGAGCAGTTCTTC. The V gene is TRBV11-2, the J gene TRBJ2-1; perhaps TRBD2 as D (5 bases). The CDR3 sequence is 12 residues long. Trimming removed 2 bases from V and 7 bases from J, with 6 bases in between. Germline-derived CDR1 and CDR2 are SGHAT and FQNNGV.

This clone was observed a handful of times. The V and J genes are TRBV9 and TRBJ2-1; 11 positions match TRBD2. The CDR3 covers 14 residues. The ends lost 3 bases at V and 4 bases at J; junction bases unmatched: 0. Germline CDR1 reads SGDLS; CDR2 reads YYNGEE. The CDR3 sequence is CASSASGRYNEQFF. The CDR3 DNA reads as TGTGCCAGCAGCGCTAGCGGGAGGTACAATGAGCAGTTCTTC.

J is TRBJ2-7 and V is TRBV29-1; 8 nucleotides line up with TRBD2. The CDR3 spans 16 residues. Germline assignment: CDR1 SQVTM and CDR2 ANQGSEA. With V trimmed by 2 bases and J by 4 bases, 13 bases remained unmatched. For the CDR3, the DNA is TGCAGCGTTGAAAAACTACCGGGACTAGGAGCTTACGAGCAGTACTTC. It specifies CSVEKLPGLGAYEQYF.

Only a few counts were recorded for this clone. The chain has TRBV6-1 and TRBJ1-2, with 7 nucleotides matching TRBD1. V trimming: 7 bases; J trimming: 0 bases; junction bases outside the gene matches: 8. The CDR3 length is 15 residues. Germline V gene data show CDR1 as MNHNS and CDR2 as SASEGT. CDR3 residues: CASTLGTAANYGYTF. The CDR3 bases are TGTGCCAGCACCCTAGGGACAGCCGCTAACTATGGCTACACCTTC.